This TCR beta chain came from a study of shared clonotypes between healthy human individuals. V trimming: 2 bases; J trimming: 9 bases; junction bases outside the gene matches: 5. In germline, CDR1 is SGHDT, CDR2 YYEEEE. The CDR3 extends over 12 amino acids. Produced via immunoSEQ multiplex PCR; TCRdb's table is partial and in-frame only. The sample records about 1.1 million clones, approximately 80% being singletons. The sequenced sample consisted of memory CD4+ T cells from PBMCs. Indicated subset: CD45RA-negative fraction. This chain joins TRBV5-6 and TRBJ2-7, with TRBD1 matching over 7 bases. The origin of this receptor is a man younger than 30 in good health. Some clones in this sample may be carry-over from other donors' samples. The CDR3 DNA sequence: TGTGCCAGCAGCTTAACAGGGGCAGTGCAGTACTTC. Translated: CASSLTGAVQYF. The entire variable domain, with the rest obtained from reference TRBV5-6 and TRBJ2-7, is as follows: DAGVTQSPTHLIKTRGQQVTLRCSPKSGHDTVSWYQQALGQGPQFIFQYYEEEERQRGNFPDRFSGHQFPNYSSELNVNALLLGDSALYLCASSLTGAVQYFGPGTRLTVT.